Below are 25 T cell receptor beta chains sequenced from a single sample in a study of identical twins. TCRdb ran MiXCR on the 5' RACE reads and lists one entry per CDR3 protein. The profile shows under 800,000 distinct CDR3 sequences, approximately 21% of them singletons. A further study also used this sample, focusing on T cells expressing NK-cell markers.

Source material: PBMCs. All receptors come from a woman younger than 30 in good health.

V and J are TRBV7-9 and TRBJ2-1; unclear D gene. The V gene lost 5 bases and the J gene lost 7 bases, with 18 bases spanning the gap. Germline V gene data show CDR1 as SEHNR and CDR2 as FQNEAQ (reference sequence). This CDR3 contains 15 residues. This CDR3 is CASSRPRAGRNEQFF. The CDR3 coding sequence is TGTGCCAGCAGCAGACCCCGGGCCGGACGGAATGAGCAGTTCTTC.

V usage is TRBV3-1 and J usage is TRBJ1-1, with D possibly TRBD1 on 6 matching bases. The V end lost 1 base, the J end lost 1 base, and 16 bases lay between the germline ends. Germline V gene sequence: CDR1 LGHDT, CDR2 YNNKEL (reference sequence). The CDR3 extends over 17 amino acids. The CDR3 sequence is CASSQGGTRSGNTEAFF. The CDR3 DNA reads as TGTGCCAGCAGCCAAGGTGGGACAAGGAGCGGGAACACTGAAGCTTTCTTT.

This clonotype was recorded at least ten times. This rearrangement joins TRBV20-1 to TRBJ2-3, with D possibly being TRBD2 (5 bases). CDR3 length: 14 residues. The germline CDR1 and CDR2 sequences are DFQATT and SNEGSKA (reference sequence). Trimming cost V 5 bases and J 3 bases, with 15 bases left between them. The CDR3 region has the DNA TGCAGTGCTGGCGACCCCAAGCGGACAGATACGCAGTATTTT. Protein sequence: CSAGDPKRTDTQYF.

The table lists this clonotype with many counts. CDR3 protein: CASSIRQTNEKLFF. For the CDR3, the DNA is TGTGCCAGCAGTATAAGACAGACTAATGAAAAACTGTTTTTT. This rearrangement joins TRBV6-1 to TRBJ1-4, with D tentatively TRBD1 (5 bases). The CDR3 is 14 residues long. Between the trimmed V and J ends, which lost 5 bases and 2 bases, there was a span of 9 bases. Germline CDR1 reads MNHNS; CDR2 reads SASEGT.

This clonotype was observed at least ten times. The chain combines TRBV20-1 with TRBJ1-1; D remains ambiguous. V lost 3 bases and J lost 5, with 7 bases in between. Germline V lookup: CDR1 DFQATT, CDR2 SNEGSKA (reference sequence). CDR3 length: 11 amino acids. The chain's CDR3 is CSARLVTEAFF. The CDR3 DNA sequence: TGCAGTGCTAGGTTGGTAACTGAAGCTTTCTTT.

The chain combines TRBV7-9 with TRBJ2-5, with TRBD2 as a possible D gene (6 bases). Trimming removed 7 bases at V and 6 bases at J, with 21 bases between. Germline V gives CDR1 SEHNR, CDR2 FQNEAQ (reference sequence). The CDR3 spans 15 residues. CDR3 residues: CASNQGGVPWQTQYF. Here the CDR3 DNA reads TGTGCCAGCAATCAAGGCGGGGTCCCCTGGCAGACCCAGTACTTC.

This clonotype was found many times. The CDR3 sequence: CSAKLTGTGGYTF. CDR3 sequence (DNA): TGCAGCGCGAAATTAACCGGGACAGGGGGCTACACCTTC. The rearrangement joins TRBV29-1 to TRBJ1-2; 9 bases align to TRBD1. Per the germline V gene, CDR1 is SQVTM and CDR2 is ANQGSEA. V trimming: 7 bases; J trimming: 8 bases; junction bases outside the gene matches: 11. The CDR3 extends over 13 amino acids.

At least ten counts were recorded for this clonotype. The gene calls are TRBV29-1 and TRBJ2-5; D is unresolved. The germline V and J ends were trimmed by 5 bases and 5 bases, with 9 bases remaining between them. The CDR3 runs 11 residues. CDR1 and CDR2 from the germline V gene are SQVTM and ANQGSEA. CDR3 residues: CSVSEAETQYF. CDR3 DNA sequence: TGCAGCGTTTCAGAGGCGGAGACCCAGTACTTC.

The V gene is TRBV10-3, the J gene TRBJ2-3, with D uncertain. From germline, CDR1 is ENHRY and CDR2 SYGVKD. The V end was cut by 0 bases, the J end by 6 bases, with 7 bases between. The CDR3 consists of 13 residues. The CDR3 region has the DNA TGTGCCATCAGTGAGTCGAAAGGGGATACGCAGTATTTT. It is translated as CAISESKGDTQYF.

This clonotype has more than one count but fewer than ten. The genes are TRBV29-1 and TRBJ2-7; TRBD1 agrees at 9 bases. The CDR3 loop spans 13 amino acids. In germline, CDR1 is SQVTM, CDR2 ANQGSEA. V was pared by 4 bases and J by 3 bases, with 4 bases of the junction left unmatched. The CDR3 sequence is CSVGGTGNYEQYF. CDR3 sequence (DNA): TGCAGCGTTGGGGGGACAGGGAACTACGAGCAGTACTTC.

This clonotype has only a few counts. The chain couples TRBV20-1 to TRBJ2-3, with D tentatively TRBD1 (5 bases). Trimming shortened V by 5 bases and J by 3 bases, and 18 bases separated the two germline ends. This CDR3 comprises 15 residues. CDR1 and CDR2 from the germline V gene are DFQATT and SNEGSKA (reference sequence). The CDR3 spells CSAGADILNTDTQYF. The DNA of the CDR3 is TGCAGTGCTGGGGCCGACATTTTGAATACAGATACGCAGTATTTT.

V is TRBV6-2 or TRBV6-3 and J is TRBJ2-7, with 13 bases that match TRBD2. Germline CDR1 MNHEY, CDR2 SVGEGT. There are 21 residues in the CDR3. The ends lost 0 bases at V and 0 bases at J; junction bases unmatched: 14. For the CDR3, the DNA is TGTGCCAGCAGTTACTCGAGTTTCGGACTAGCGGGAGAACAGTTCTCCTACGAGCAGTACTTC. Encoded protein: CASSYSSFGLAGEQFSYEQYF.

The J gene is TRBJ2-7, the V gene TRBV20-1, with D unclear. Trimming shortened V by 3 bases and J by 3 bases, and 9 bases separated the two germline ends. The CDR3 is 12 amino acids. CDR1 is DFQATT and CDR2 is SNEGSKA in the germline V gene (reference sequence). CDR3 bases: TGCAGTGCTAGCGAAAACGGCTACGAGCAGTACTTC. This codes for CSASENGYEQYF.

V and J are TRBV18 and TRBJ2-7; possible D gene TRBD1, 6 bases. CDR1 and CDR2 from the germline V gene are KGHSH and LQKENI. Trimming removed 2 bases from V and 1 base from J, with 12 bases in between. The CDR3 runs to 15 residues. CDR3 residues: CASSPKPGESYEQYF. In nucleotides, the CDR3 is TGTGCCAGCTCACCAAAACCAGGGGAATCCTACGAGCAGTACTTC.

The chain is built from TRBV21-1 and TRBJ2-2; TRBD1 is the table's D call, not checked against the DNA. TRBV21-1 counts as a pseudogene. This CDR3 has 16 amino acids. Here the CDR3 reads CASSKEGRGFTGELFF. The DNA for the CDR3 is TGTGCCAGCAGCAAAGAGGGCAGGGGGTTTACCGGGGAGCTGTTTTTT.

This clonotype was observed a few times. The rearrangement uses TRBV14 and TRBJ2-7, with D perhaps being TRBD1 or TRBD2 (5 bases each). Trimming took 4 bases from V and 0 from J, leaving 16 bases between them. This CDR3 region has 16 residues. Germline V lookup: CDR1 SGHDN, CDR2 FVKESK. The CDR3 is CASSPMGLGSSYEQYF. The CDR3 bases are TGTGCCAGCAGCCCGATGGGGCTGGGGAGCTCCTACGAGCAGTACTTC.

The CDR3 DNA sequence: TGTGCCAGCAGCGTAGTGGGGAGTCCCGGAATAGATACGCAGTATTTT. This gives the protein CASSVVGSPGIDTQYF. The chain couples TRBV9 to TRBJ2-3; weak D call: TRBD2 (5 bases). The CDR3 length is 16 residues. The germline gives CDR1 SGDLS, CDR2 YYNGEE. V was pared by 0 bases and J by 5 bases, with 16 bases between.

The chain has TRBV6-2 or TRBV6-3 and TRBJ2-1, with D perhaps matching TRBD2 (7 bases). V was cut by 5 bases and J by 8 bases, with 13 bases left in between. Germline assignment: CDR1 MNHEY and CDR2 SVGEGT. The CDR3 is 13 residues long. In nucleotides, the CDR3 is TGTGCCAGCAGTACGGGGGGCGCGGATGAGCAGTTCTTC. It specifies CASSTGGADEQFF.

This chain joins TRBV21-1 and TRBJ1-6; the D segment call TRBD1 is taken from the table without a DNA check. TRBV21-1 is tagged as a pseudogene. The CDR3 has 14 residues. CDR3 DNA sequence: TGTGCCAGCAGCACCCAGGGCAGTCGTCCACCCCTCCACTTT. Encoded protein: CASSTQGSRPPLHF.

A few counts support this clonotype. This sequence joins TRBV7-2 and TRBJ1-1; D gene unclear. V lost 5 bases and J 10 bases, leaving 17 bases between the germline ends. Germline CDR1 SGHTA, CDR2 FQGNSA. This CDR3 has 13 amino acids. CDR3 nucleotides: TGTGCCAGCAGCCTCGACGGGCTGGGAGTAGCTTTCTTT. Its translation is CASSLDGLGVAFF.

This clonotype is medium-sized within its sample. V gene TRBV6-4 combines with J gene TRBJ2-3, with D tentatively TRBD1 (6 bases). Germline assignment: CDR1 MRHNA and CDR2 SNTAGT. The CDR3 sequence is 14 residues long. V shed 0 bases and J shed 4 bases, with 8 bases lying between them. CDR3 DNA sequence: TGTGCCAGCAGTGACTCGGCAGGGGCAGATACGCAGTATTTT. It specifies CASSDSAGADTQYF.

V and J are TRBV2 and TRBJ2-1; the D call may be TRBD1 or TRBD2 (5 bases each). The germline V gene has CDR1 SNHLY and CDR2 FYNNEI. This CDR3 region has 12 residues. V dropped 4 bases and J dropped 10 bases, with 11 bases sitting between them. The CDR3 is CASSVGRVEQFF. CDR3 DNA sequence: TGTGCCAGCAGTGTGGGGCGGGTCGAGCAGTTCTTC. Combining the CDR3 with reference TRBV2 and TRBJ2-1 gives the whole variable domain EPEVTQTPSHQVTQMGQEVILRCVPISNHLYFYWYRQILGQKVEFLVSFYNNEISEKSEIFDDQFSVERPDGSNFTLKIRSTKLEDSAMYFCASSVGRVEQFFGPGTRLTVL.

V gene TRBV9 combines with J gene TRBJ2-3; a weak D match, TRBD2 (6 bases). The CDR3 runs to 15 residues. V was pared by 2 bases and J by 4 bases, with 14 bases between. Germline CDR1 SGDLS, CDR2 YYNGEE. CDR3 region: CASSVSPGVADTQYF. The CDR3 DNA sequence: TGTGCCAGCAGCGTTTCTCCGGGGGTCGCAGATACGCAGTATTTT.

The rearrangement links TRBV5-5 to TRBJ1-5; TRBD1 matches 10 bases. Trimming cost V 3 bases and J 6 bases; bases outside gene matches: 9. Germline V lookup: CDR1 SGHKS, CDR2 YYEKEE (reference sequence). The CDR3 runs 16 residues. The DNA for the CDR3 is TGTGCCAGCAGCTCATCCGGGACAGGGGTTGGTCAGCCCCAGCATTTT. Amino acid sequence: CASSSSGTGVGQPQHF. Filled out from reference TRBV5-5 and TRBJ1-5, the complete variable domain reads DAGVTQSPTHLIKTRGQQVTLRCSPISGHKSVSWYQQVLGQGPQFIFQYYEKEERGRGNFPDRFSARQFPNYSSELNVNALLLGDSALYLCASSSSGTGVGQPQHFGDGTRLSIL.

This clonotype was seen only a few times. The chain links TRBV7-2 to TRBJ2-5, with TRBD1 identical over 7 bases. Germline V gene sequence: CDR1 SGHTA, CDR2 FQGNSA. J lost 2 bases, V lost 0 bases, and 3 bases had no gene match. The CDR3 is 15 amino acids. The CDR3 bases are TGTGCCAGCAGCTTAGCGACAGGGCTACAAGAGACCCAGTACTTC. It is translated as CASSLATGLQETQYF.